The 16 T cell receptor beta chains in this list originate from one sample, sequenced in a study of tumor-infiltrating lymphocytes in localized non-small cell lung cancer. Clones were sequenced by immunoSEQ multiplex PCR, and TCRdb holds only the in-frame ones, with some missing. The sample records 12,000 to 15,000 clones, around 68% being singletons. The specimen sequenced was uninvolved lung tissue not adjacent to the tumor. The source is a human donor with non-small cell lung cancer.

The V gene is TRBV7-3, the J gene TRBJ2-5, with 11 nucleotides matching TRBD1. Germline V gene sequence: CDR1 SGHTA, CDR2 FQGTGA. V was clipped by 6 bases and J by 5 bases; unmatched bases: 5. The CDR3 has 14 residues. As DNA, the CDR3 is TGTGCCAGCAGTCGGACAGGGGGCCTGGAGACCCAGTACTTC. It translates to CASSRTGGLETQYF.

The chain is built from TRBV9 and TRBJ1-2, with D hard to call. CDR3 length equals 14 residues. CDR1 SGDLS and CDR2 YYNGEE come from the germline V gene. V lost 0 bases and J lost 4, with 10 bases in between. In DNA form, the CDR3 reads TGTGCCAGCAGCGTAGCTGAGGAAATCTATGGCTACACCTTC. Protein sequence: CASSVAEEIYGYTF.

The CDR3 sequence is CASSIGTGGLVGELFF. The DNA for the CDR3 is TGTGCCAGCAGTATTGGGACAGGGGGCTTGGTAGGGGAGCTGTTTTTT. The chain carries TRBV27 and TRBJ2-2, with 12 bases fitting TRBD1. Germline CDR1 is MNHEY and CDR2 is SMNVEV (reference sequence). V lost 5 bases to trimming and J lost 8 bases; unmatched junction nucleotides: 9. The CDR3 has 16 amino acids.

V is TRBV5-6 and J is TRBJ2-7; D is uncertain. Germline V gene lookup returns CDR1 SGHDT and CDR2 YYEEEE. V dropped 5 bases and J dropped 2 bases, with 14 bases sitting between them. The CDR3 length is 14 residues. The CDR3 sequence is CASRVSLSAYEQYF. In DNA, the CDR3 is TGTGCCAGCAGGGTCTCGTTATCGGCCTACGAGCAGTACTTC.

The table lists this clone with a count of one. The chain employs TRBV7-2 and TRBJ1-2, with TRBD1 as a possible D gene (5 bases). V was cut by 5 bases and J by 4 bases, with 14 bases left in between. The CDR3 totals 14 residues. Germline V gene lookup returns CDR1 SGHTA and CDR2 FQGNSA. The CDR3 region has the DNA TGTGCCAGCAGCCCGGACAACTTTAGCTATGGCTACACCTTC. Its translation is CASSPDNFSYGYTF.

A single count supports this clone. The chain is built from TRBV28 and TRBJ2-7; D is unclear. The CDR3 length is 12 residues. Trimming removed 8 bases at V and 3 bases at J, with 11 bases between. Germline CDR1 MDHEN, CDR2 SYDVKM. The CDR3 nucleotides are TGTGCCAGCGGTTCGAACAGCTACGAGCAGTACGTC. It codes for CASGSNSYEQYV.

The genes are TRBV4-3 and TRBJ2-3; 7 bases are shared with TRBD2. There are 18 residues in the CDR3. From germline, CDR1 is LGHNA and CDR2 YSLEER. The V and J ends lost 1 base and 1 base, in that order; junction bases with no gene match: 11. The CDR3 loop reads CASSQVGAGRGRTDTQYF. For the CDR3, the DNA is TGCGCCAGCAGCCAAGTCGGGGCAGGGAGGGGTCGCACAGATACGCAGTATTTT.

This clone came up a few times. The chain links TRBV7-2 to TRBJ2-3; D is perhaps TRBD1 or TRBD2 (5 bases each). Trimming shortened V by 5 bases and J by 14 bases, and 20 bases separated the two germline ends. Germline CDR1 reads SGHTA; CDR2 reads FQGNSA. The CDR3 sequence is 13 residues long. The CDR3 protein is CASSVLRDLSPYF. The CDR3 nucleotides are TGTGCCAGCAGCGTCCTTCGGGACCTTTCCCCGTATTTT.

The genes are TRBV5-1 and TRBJ1-2; no reliable D call. V shed 7 bases and J shed 4 bases, with 20 bases lying between them. The germline V gene encodes CDR1 SGHRS and CDR2 YFSETQ. The CDR3 has 15 amino acids. CDR3 region: CASAYQAGSVYGYTF. The DNA of the CDR3 is TGCGCCAGCGCCTACCAGGCGGGGTCCGTCTATGGCTACACCTTC.

This chain joins TRBV6-6 and TRBJ2-1; TRBD1 or TRBD2 may be the D gene (6 bases each). CDR1 is MNHNY, CDR2 SVGAGI, per germline (reference sequence). Trimming shortened V by 2 bases and J by 5 bases, and 10 bases separated the two germline ends. This CDR3 spans 14 amino acids. The CDR3 sequence is CASSYGGLNNEQFF. The CDR3 DNA sequence: TGTGCCAGCAGTTACGGGGGGCTGAACAATGAGCAGTTCTTC.

This clone was detected a few times. The chain uses TRBV28 and TRBJ1-1; D unclear. The CDR3 covers 14 residues. Per the germline V gene, CDR1 is MDHEN and CDR2 is SYDVKM. Trimming pared 2 bases from V and 4 bases from J, leaving 11 bases between. The CDR3 region has the DNA TGTGCCAGCAGTTTACTGGGTTTGGGCACTGAAGCTTTCTTT. The encoded protein is CASSLLGLGTEAFF.

This clone has only a few counts. V is TRBV10-3 and J is TRBJ2-7, with D hard to call. Trimming left V 4 bases short and J 3 bases short, with 16 bases between. The CDR3 length is 15 residues. Germline-derived CDR1 and CDR2 are ENHRY and SYGVKD. DNA for the CDR3: TGTGCCATCAGTGGAAGACAACAAGGAATCTACGAGCAGTACTTC. Residues: CAISGRQQGIYEQYF.

This clone was detected only once. The chain has TRBV4-1 and TRBJ1-4; maybe TRBD1 (6 bases). CDR3 size: 15 residues. CDR1 MGHRA and CDR2 YSYEKL come from the germline V gene. Trimming pared 0 bases from V and 6 bases from J, leaving 11 bases between. This CDR3 is CASSQEQGGDEKLFF. For the CDR3, the DNA is TGCGCCAGCAGCCAAGAACAGGGTGGAGATGAAAAACTGTTTTTT.

The chain uses TRBV15 and TRBJ1-3; perhaps TRBD1 as D (5 bases). V was pared by 3 bases and J by 4 bases, with 13 bases between. Germline V lookup: CDR1 LNHNV, CDR2 YYDKDF (reference sequence). The length of the CDR3 is 15 residues. The CDR3 bases are TGTGCCACCAGCAGGGCCGGGACCCCGGGAAACACCATATATTTT. Translating it yields CATSRAGTPGNTIYF.

V usage is TRBV6-5 and J usage is TRBJ2-3, with D possibly being TRBD1 or TRBD2 (6 bases each). Germline assignment: CDR1 MNHEY and CDR2 SVGAGI. The V end lost 6 bases, the J end lost 9 bases, and 16 bases lay between the germline ends. This CDR3 contains 13 residues. The chain's CDR3 is CASSPPGAVTQYF. For the CDR3, the DNA is TGTGCCAGCAGCCCCCCGGGGGCTGTAACGCAGTATTTT.

The CDR3 nucleotides are TGTGCCAGCAGTTTGGACACACCAACTAATGAAAAACTGTTTTTT. Protein sequence: CASSLDTPTNEKLFF. The V call is TRBV27, the J call TRBJ1-4; tentatively, D is TRBD1 (5 bases). CDR3 length: 15 amino acids. V dropped 3 bases and J dropped 0 bases, with 8 bases sitting between them. Germline lookup yields CDR1 MNHEY and CDR2 SMNVEV (reference sequence).